This T cell receptor beta chain came from a study of CD8 T cells in Susac syndrome. This CDR3 comprises 13 residues. Germline loops: CDR1 SGHRS, CDR2 YFSETQ. The V gene lost 4 bases and the J gene lost 4 bases, with 12 bases spanning the gap. A quantity of about 0.5 to 1 ug RNA underwent reverse transcription using random hexamers. TCRdb itself ran the immunoSEQ multiplex PCR reads through MiXCR, one entry per CDR3 protein. Of 200,000 to 250,000 distinct CDR3 sequences in the sample, 92% are singletons; the top ten hold roughly 0.13%. High-throughput TCR beta sequencing covered peripheral CD8+ and CD4+ T cells.

The chain links TRBV5-1 to TRBJ2-7, with TRBD2 as a possible D gene (6 bases). The clonotype originates from a human donor with multiple sclerosis. The sequencing sample was made of CD8+ T cells from PBMCs. The CDR3 bases are TGCGCCAGCAGCCAGACTAGTATTTACGAGCAGTACTTC. It yields the protein CASSQTSIYEQYF. Drawing the rest from reference TRBV5-1 and TRBJ2-7, the complete variable domain is KAGVTQTPRYLIKTRGQQVTLSCSPISGHRSVSWYQQTPGQGLQFLFEYFSETQRNKGNFPGRFSGRQFSNSRSEMNVSTLELGDSALYLCASSQTSIYEQYFGPGTRLTVT.